Following are 19 T cell receptor beta chains from one sample sequenced in a study of cytomegalovirus exposure and HLA in healthy donors. PCR used 60 Vbeta primers and 13 Jbeta primers. Here immunoSEQ multiplex PCR was the method, and the copy in TCRdb shows in-frame clones only, minus some. This sample has 200,000 to 250,000 clones, with 75% found just once. Sequencing input: PBMCs. Receptors originate from a woman in her 30s in good health and CMV-seronegative.

V and J are TRBV2 and TRBJ2-1; TRBD1 aligns across 8 bases. The CDR3 sequence is 14 residues long. V trimming: 1 base; J trimming: 8 bases; junction bases outside the gene matches: 4. From germline, CDR1 is SNHLY and CDR2 FYNNEI. The CDR3 coding sequence is TGTGCCAGCAGTGAAGACAGGGGGTTCGATGAGCAGTTCTTC. This gives the protein CASSEDRGFDEQFF. The whole variable domain, filled in from reference TRBV2 and TRBJ2-1, reads EPEVTQTPSHQVTQMGQEVILRCVPISNHLYFYWYRQILGQKVEFLVSFYNNEISEKSEIFDDQFSVERPDGSNFTLKIRSTKLEDSAMYFCASSEDRGFDEQFFGPGTRLTVL.

The rearrangement joins TRBV7-8 to TRBJ2-3; TRBD2 matches at 7 bases. The trim removed 4 bases at V and 3 bases at J, leaving 7 bases unmatched. Germline-derived CDR1 and CDR2 are SGHVS and FQNEAQ. This CDR3 contains 15 residues. Here the CDR3 reads CASSSLTSPTDTQYF. The CDR3 coding sequence is TGTGCCAGCAGCTCTTTGACTAGCCCGACAGATACGCAGTATTTT. Full variable domain (missing parts from reference TRBV7-8 and TRBJ2-3): GAGVSQSPRYKVAKRGQDVALRCDPISGHVSLFWYQQALGQGPEFLTYFQNEAQLDKSGLPSDRFFAERPEGSVSTLKIQRTQQEDSAVYLCASSSLTSPTDTQYFGPGTRLTVL.

V and J are TRBV7-8 and TRBJ1-2; D not certain. V was trimmed by 7 bases and J by 7 bases, leaving 16 bases between them. The CDR3 runs to 13 residues. Germline V CDR1 and CDR2: SGHVS, FQNEAQ. CDR3 protein: CASTTPGSLGYTF. DNA for the CDR3: TGTGCCAGCACCACTCCCGGGAGCCTTGGCTACACCTTC. The complete variable domain, with remaining parts taken from reference TRBV7-8 and TRBJ1-2, reads GAGVSQSPRYKVAKRGQDVALRCDPISGHVSLFWYQQALGQGPEFLTYFQNEAQLDKSGLPSDRFFAERPEGSVSTLKIQRTQQEDSAVYLCASTTPGSLGYTFGSGTRLTVV.

The chain links TRBV4-1 to TRBJ2-3; TRBD1 matches 12 bases. The CDR3 runs 15 residues. Unmatched junction bases numbered 2, after V lost 4 bases and J lost 3 bases. Germline V gene sequence: CDR1 MGHRA, CDR2 YSYEKL. CDR3 protein: CASSRDRGQTDTQYF. CDR3 coding DNA: TGCGCCAGCAGCCGGGACAGGGGGCAGACAGATACGCAGTATTTT.

The chain joins TRBV28 to TRBJ1-1, with D uncertain. Trimming stripped 6 bases from V and 1 base from J, with 6 bases between. This CDR3 is 12 amino acids long. The germline gives CDR1 MDHEN, CDR2 SYDVKM. The CDR3 DNA follows: TGTGCCAGCAGGTTACAGAACACTGAAGCTTTCTTT. Protein: CASRLQNTEAFF.

The chain links TRBV30 to TRBJ1-3, with unresolved D. Germline V gene data show CDR1 as GTSNPN and CDR2 as SVGIG (reference sequence). Trimming cost V 1 base and J 3 bases, with 7 bases left between them. This CDR3 spans 13 amino acids. The CDR3 nucleotides are TGTGCCTGGAGTGCCCCGGGTGGAAACACCATATATTTT. It translates to CAWSAPGGNTIYF.

CDR3 nucleotide sequence: TGTGCCAGCAGCCAGACTAGCGGGAAGGCCGGGGAGCTGTTTTTT. Its translation is CASSQTSGKAGELFF. This chain uses TRBV6-4 with TRBJ2-2, with 11 bases that match TRBD2. This CDR3 spans 15 amino acids. CDR1 and CDR2 from the germline V gene are MRHNA and SNTAGT. V was pared by 6 bases and J by 6 bases, with 6 bases of the junction left unmatched.

CDR3 sequence reads: CASSLGRGAQHF. The CDR3 DNA is TGTGCCAGCAGCTTAGGGCGGGGAGCCCAGCATTTT. The J gene is TRBJ1-5, the V gene TRBV7-2; D is undetermined. The germline V gene has CDR1 SGHTA and CDR2 FQGNSA. V lost 1 base and J 11 bases, leaving 9 bases between the germline ends. The CDR3 has 12 residues.

The chain recombines TRBV2 with TRBJ1-3; 8 bases map to TRBD1. Germline V gene data show CDR1 as SNHLY and CDR2 as FYNNEI. This CDR3 comprises 15 residues. Trimming cost V 9 bases and J 0 bases; bases outside gene matches: 7. The CDR3 loop reads CASVEGQVSGNTIYF. CDR3 in DNA: TGTGCCAGTGTGGAGGGACAGGTCTCTGGAAACACCATATATTTT.

This chain uses TRBV10-3 with TRBJ2-3; D is perhaps TRBD2 (6 bases). In germline, CDR1 is ENHRY, CDR2 SYGVKD. Trimming took 3 bases from V and 0 from J, leaving 16 bases between them. The CDR3 runs to 17 residues. CDR3 DNA: TGTGCCATCAGTGAAACGCCTGGCGGAGGGAGCACAGATACGCAGTATTTT. Its protein is CAISETPGGGSTDTQYF.

The gene calls are TRBV9 and TRBJ2-1; weak D call: TRBD2 (6 bases). The CDR3 covers 17 residues. With 4 bases removed from V and 7 bases from J, the gap between germline ends came to 24 bases. The germline CDR1 and CDR2 sequences are SGDLS and YYNGEE. Written as DNA, the CDR3 is TGTGCCAGCAGCCGAAAAGGGGCTAGCGCCCCGGGAAATGAGCAGTTCTTC. Protein: CASSRKGASAPGNEQFF.

The sample holds one count of this clone. For the CDR3, the DNA is TGTGCCAGCTGGACAGTGGGCTTTAAAAATAGCAATCAGCCCCAGCATTTT. Amino acid sequence: CASWTVGFKNSNQPQHF. The chain couples TRBV6-4 to TRBJ1-5, with a weak D call TRBD1 (6 bases). Trimming took off 8 bases at V and 0 bases at J, with 20 bases between the two ends. The germline gives CDR1 MRHNA, CDR2 SNTAGT. This CDR3 comprises 17 residues.

Concerning this clone: The sample contains more than one DNA sequence encoding this CDR3. The chain links TRBV19 to TRBJ2-5; D is unresolved. Germline V lookup: CDR1 LNHDA, CDR2 SQIVND (reference sequence). V was pared by 1 base and J by 4 bases, with 7 bases between. CDR3 length: 13 residues. The CDR3 is CASSIGGRETQYF. As DNA, the CDR3 is TGTGCCAGTAGTATAGGCGGAAGAGAGACCCAGTACTTC.

In regard to this clone: Other DNA sequences within the sample encode an identical CDR3. The V gene is TRBV5-1, the J gene TRBJ1-1; TRBD1 might be the D (6 bases). Germline lookup yields CDR1 SGHRS and CDR2 YFSETQ. V dropped 3 bases and J dropped 3 bases, with 12 bases sitting between them. The CDR3 consists of 14 residues. The CDR3 DNA is TGCGCCAGCAGCTCCCAGGGGCGGGACACTGAAGCTTTCTTT. Translating gives CASSSQGRDTEAFF.

This chain uses TRBV19 with TRBJ2-3, with TRBD2 matching 12 bases. The CDR3 is made up of 16 amino acids. CDR1 LNHDA and CDR2 SQIVND come from the germline V gene (reference sequence). V lost 4 bases to trimming and J lost 4 bases; unmatched junction nucleotides: 6. The CDR3 loop is CASSTQLAGGPDTQYF. CDR3 nucleotide sequence: TGTGCCAGTAGTACCCAACTAGCGGGGGGCCCAGATACGCAGTATTTT.

As regards this clone: Other DNA sequences of this sample code for an identical CDR3. The V call is TRBV6-5, the J call TRBJ1-1, with no clear D. Trimming took 0 bases from V and 4 from J, leaving 9 bases between them. Germline loops: CDR1 MNHEY, CDR2 SVGAGI. The CDR3 is 14 residues long. CDR3 bases: TGTGCCAGCAGTTACTCGAGAGGGAGCACTGAAGCTTTCTTT. Its protein is CASSYSRGSTEAFF.

On this clone itself: With a much larger clone just one base away, this may be a read error. For the CDR3, the DNA is TGCGCCGGCAGCGCCACTAGCGGGAGTTTGAACGAGCAGTACTTC. Translating gives CAGSATSGSLNEQYF. The chain joins TRBV4-1 to TRBJ2-7; 11 positions match TRBD2. The CDR3 has 15 residues. From germline, CDR1 is MGHRA and CDR2 YSYEKL.

V and J are TRBV30 and TRBJ1-3; 7 bases align to TRBD1. This CDR3 has 15 amino acids. V gave up 1 base and J gave up 2 bases; unmatched junction bases: 5. CDR1 is GTSNPN and CDR2 is SVGIG in the germline V gene (reference sequence). The CDR3 is CAWSATGTAGNTIYF. CDR3 coding DNA: TGTGCCTGGAGTGCGACCGGGACAGCTGGAAACACCATATATTTT.

The V and J genes are TRBV5-6 and TRBJ2-1; D uncertain. CDR3 length: 12 residues. Trimming shortened V by 0 bases and J by 12 bases, and 10 bases separated the two germline ends. In germline, CDR1 is SGHDT, CDR2 YYEEEE. The CDR3 region has the DNA TGTGCCAGCAGCTTGGATACCGGCGGGCAGTTCTTC. This codes for CASSLDTGGQFF.